This T cell receptor beta chain is from a study of blood T cell repertoires in COVID-19. Data came from immunoSEQ multiplex PCR; TCRdb stores just in-frame clones and leaves some out. In the table there are tens of thousands of clones, approximately 82% of which are singletons. The CDR3 is 14 amino acids. The V and J ends lost 0 bases and 9 bases respectively, with 13 bases between them. CDR1 SEHNR and CDR2 FQNEAQ come from the germline V gene (reference sequence). This clonotype was sampled from a woman older than 75 with acute or convalescent COVID-19. The chain joins TRBV7-9 to TRBJ2-3; possible D gene TRBD2, 6 bases. Sequencing was performed on peripheral blood. The CDR3 DNA follows: TGTGCCAGCAGCTTAGCGGGACGAGGAGGGACGCAGTATTTT. Encoded protein: CASSLAGRGGTQYF. Supplemented by reference TRBV7-9 and TRBJ2-3, the full variable domain reads DTGVSQNPRHKITKRGQNVTFRCDPISEHNRLYWYRQTLGQGPEFLTYFQNEAQLEKSRLLSDRFSAERPKGSFSTLEIQRTEQGDSAMYLCASSLAGRGGTQYFGPGTRLTVL.